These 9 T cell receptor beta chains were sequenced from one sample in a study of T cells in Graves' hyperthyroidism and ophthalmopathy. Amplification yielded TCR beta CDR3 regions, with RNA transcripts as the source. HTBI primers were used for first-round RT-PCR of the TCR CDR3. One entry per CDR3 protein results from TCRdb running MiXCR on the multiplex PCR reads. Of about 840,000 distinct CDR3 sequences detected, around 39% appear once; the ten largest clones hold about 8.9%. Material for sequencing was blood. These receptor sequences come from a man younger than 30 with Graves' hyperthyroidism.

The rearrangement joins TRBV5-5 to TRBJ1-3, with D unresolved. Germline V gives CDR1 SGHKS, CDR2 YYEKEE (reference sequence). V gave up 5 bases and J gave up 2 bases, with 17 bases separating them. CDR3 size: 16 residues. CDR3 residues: CASSPGPVAPGNTIYF. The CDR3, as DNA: TGTGCCAGCAGTCCTGGACCGGTCGCTCCTGGAAACACCATATATTTT. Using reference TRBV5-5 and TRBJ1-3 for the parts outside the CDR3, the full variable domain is DAGVTQSPTHLIKTRGQQVTLRCSPISGHKSVSWYQQVLGQGPQFIFQYYEKEERGRGNFPDRFSARQFPNYSSELNVNALLLGDSALYLCASSPGPVAPGNTIYFGEGSWLTVV.

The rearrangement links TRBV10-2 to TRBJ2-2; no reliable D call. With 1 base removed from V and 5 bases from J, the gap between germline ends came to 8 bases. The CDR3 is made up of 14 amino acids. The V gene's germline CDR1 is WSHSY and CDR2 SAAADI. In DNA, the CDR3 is TGCGCCAGCAGTGAGTACATAAGGACCGGGGAGCTGTTTTTT. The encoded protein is CASSEYIRTGELFF.

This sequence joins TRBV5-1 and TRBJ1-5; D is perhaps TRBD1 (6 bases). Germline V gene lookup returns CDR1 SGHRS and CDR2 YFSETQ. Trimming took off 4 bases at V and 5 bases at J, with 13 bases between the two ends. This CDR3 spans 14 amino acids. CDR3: CASSQDSPDQPQHF. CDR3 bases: TGCGCCAGCAGCCAGGACAGCCCCGATCAGCCCCAGCATTTT. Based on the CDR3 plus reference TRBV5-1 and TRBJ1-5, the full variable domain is KAGVTQTPRYLIKTRGQQVTLSCSPISGHRSVSWYQQTPGQGLQFLFEYFSETQRNKGNFPGRFSGRQFSNSRSEMNVSTLELGDSALYLCASSQDSPDQPQHFGDGTRLSIL.

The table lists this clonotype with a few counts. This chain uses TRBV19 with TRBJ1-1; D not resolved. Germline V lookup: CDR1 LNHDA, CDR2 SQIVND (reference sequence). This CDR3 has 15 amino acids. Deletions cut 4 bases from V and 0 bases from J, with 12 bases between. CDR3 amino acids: CASSRPTPMNTEAFF. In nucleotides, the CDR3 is TGTGCCAGTAGTAGGCCGACCCCCATGAACACTGAAGCTTTCTTT.

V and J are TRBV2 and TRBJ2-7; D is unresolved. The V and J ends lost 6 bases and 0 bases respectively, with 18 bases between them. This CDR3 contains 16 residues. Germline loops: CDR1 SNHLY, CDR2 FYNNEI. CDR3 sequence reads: CASSQGVVADSYEQYF. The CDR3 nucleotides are TGTGCCAGCAGCCAAGGAGTTGTGGCGGACTCCTACGAGCAGTACTTC.

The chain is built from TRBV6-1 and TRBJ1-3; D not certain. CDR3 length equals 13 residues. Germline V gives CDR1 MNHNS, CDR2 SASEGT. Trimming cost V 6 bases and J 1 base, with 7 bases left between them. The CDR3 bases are TGTGCCAGCAGGGAGTTGTCTGGAAACACCATATATTTT. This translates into CASRELSGNTIYF.

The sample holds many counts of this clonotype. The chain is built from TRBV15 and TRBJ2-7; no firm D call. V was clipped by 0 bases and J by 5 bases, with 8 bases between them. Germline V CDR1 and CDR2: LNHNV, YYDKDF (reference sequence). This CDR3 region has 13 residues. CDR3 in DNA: TGTGCCACCAGCAGAGACACCAGCGACGAGCAGTACTTC. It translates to CATSRDTSDEQYF.

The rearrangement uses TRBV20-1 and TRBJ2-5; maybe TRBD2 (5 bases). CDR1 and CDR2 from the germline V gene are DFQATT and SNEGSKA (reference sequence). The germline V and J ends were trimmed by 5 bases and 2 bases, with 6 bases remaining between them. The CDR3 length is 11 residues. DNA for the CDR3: TGCAGTGCTGGGGAGCAAGAGACCCAGTACTTC. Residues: CSAGEQETQYF.

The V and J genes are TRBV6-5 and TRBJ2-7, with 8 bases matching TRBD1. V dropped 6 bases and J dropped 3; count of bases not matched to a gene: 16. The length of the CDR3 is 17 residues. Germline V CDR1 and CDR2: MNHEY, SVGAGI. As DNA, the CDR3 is TGTGCCAGCAGACCATCCACACCGGGACAGGAGCGCTACGAGCAGTACTTC. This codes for CASRPSTPGQERYEQYF.